A single T cell receptor (beta chain) is shown here with its context. This specimen belongs to a study of blood T cell repertoires in COVID-19. Method: immunoSEQ multiplex PCR; TCRdb's copy keeps in-frame clones and lacks some. This table holds about 45,000 clones, 80% found once. The CDR3 is made up of 13 amino acids. Germline V gene lookup returns CDR1 MDHEN and CDR2 SYDVKM. Trimming took off 2 bases at V and 2 bases at J, with 7 bases between the two ends. V and J are TRBV28 and TRBJ2-7, with D unresolved. Sequencing was performed on peripheral blood. The clonotype comes from a man aged 70 or older with acute or convalescent COVID-19. The CDR3 here is CASSLSETYEQYF. CDR3 DNA: TGTGCCAGCAGTTTAAGTGAGACCTACGAGCAGTACTTC.